What follows describes a single T cell receptor beta chain. This record comes from a study of chemoradiotherapy in HPV16-positive cancers. Study details: Candidate HPV-specific T-cell clones and common TCR motifs came from functional assays in a couple of HPV16-positive patients.

Sequencing was performed with immunoSEQ multiplex PCR; in TCRdb, only in-frame clones are kept and a portion is missing. This sample yields about 3,000 clones, of which roughly 90% are seen a single time; 2.5% belongs to the top ten. This receptor was obtained from a human donor with HPV-associated anogenital cancer. The sequencing used tumor tissue, collected from a patient who underwent chemoradiotherapy.

In DNA, the CDR3 is TGTGCCAGCACCTCCCTGAGAGGCCGTGGCTACACCTTC. Translation gives CASTSLRGRGYTF. The genes are TRBV25-1 and TRBJ1-2; D uncertain. V lost 7 bases and J 7 bases, leaving 16 bases between the germline ends. Looked up from germline, CDR1 is MGHDK and CDR2 is SYGVNS. The CDR3 loop spans 13 amino acids.